The rows below give T cell receptor beta chains drawn from one sample of a study of cytomegalovirus exposure and HLA in healthy donors. Measured with immunoSEQ multiplex PCR; TCRdb has only the in-frame clones, and not every one. This sample has some 130,000 clones, with 80% found just once. The sample taken for sequencing was PBMCs. These receptors all come from a man younger than 40 in good health and CMV-seronegative. Each CDR3 is given without its conserved first and last residue. Clone size is stated in some rows and not others, as once, few, many or a class when expanded.

v_gene	abundance	CDR3aa
TRBV20-1	NA	SPGVDTEAF
TRBV28	NA	ASVTSGRGGELF
TRBV5-1	NA	ASGTSGSGGTDTQY
TRBV7-8	NA	ASSPGPPGELF
TRBV9	NA	ASSVGHPGGEAF
TRBV5-6	NA	ASSLEVSGVDTQY
TRBV5-4	NA	ASRSGGGYGYT
TRBV19	NA	ASREEGAGNEQF
TRBV5-1	few	ASSRDPDPHEQY
TRBV4-3	NA	ASSQEVGESYEQY
TRBV18	NA	ASSPGLAGDVNEQF
TRBV9	NA	ASSPRVLRGEQY
TRBV27	NA	ASSLGGRGNEQF
TRBV28	NA	ASSPSPPAGQRNTEAF
TRBV4-1	NA	ASSQINTGELF
TRBV2	NA	ASRRQGQETQY
TRBV7-2	NA	ASSLIREQY
TRBV6-6	NA	ASTPARIPSNEQF
TRBV5-4	few	ASSSTGWVGAGAF
TRBV19	NA	ASSPDRGRGNTIY
TRBV4-2	NA	ASSQDWTTAADTQY
TRBV19	NA	ASSAGHGGGELF
TRBV27	NA	ASSVGLWTEAF
TRBV7-9	NA	ASTPGAQTYNEQF
TRBV19	NA	ASRVGQGLNTEAF
TRBV28	few	ASESGEGNEQF
TRBV5-4	NA	ASSWHGNQPQH
TRBV11-2	NA	ASSAGSTDTQY
TRBV18	NA	ASSPNSRAGELF
TRBV28	NA	ASSRFYEQY
TRBV5-4	NA	ASSIARFGLAGDYEQY
TRBV19	NA	ASSIGTRGSNGYT
TRBV28	NA	ASSHERLAGMADTQY
TRBV27	NA	ASSFRGMNNEQF
TRBV9	NA	ASSGRDTGELF
TRBV10-2	NA	ASSGAGGETQY
TRBV5-6	NA	ASSRRQGWADTQY